Reported below is one T cell receptor (beta chain). The antigen is undetermined. The germline V gene has CDR1 SGHVS and CDR2 FQNEAQ. CDR3 length equals 15 residues. The data derive from a study of CXCR3-negative and CXCR3-positive naive CD8 T cells. The CD45RO-CCR7+CD27+CD95- phenotype denoted naive CD8+ T cells. 5' RACE with UMI labels generated the TRB cDNA libraries. Each CDR3 protein gets one entry in TCRdb, which reprocessed the 5' RACE reads and gives no DNA. The sample includes roughly 120,000 distinct CDR3 sequences. Study-level findings and limits: Naive CXCR3-negative cells resembled naive CXCR3-positive cells in TRBV-TRBJ usage; memory cells differed. When CXCR3-positive naive cells were set against CXCR3-negative naive cells, the former had more hydrophobic TRB CDR3s. Because surface CD5 did not distinguish the naive subsets, TCR strength was inferred from TRB CDR3 properties.

The chain joins TRBV7-8 to TRBJ2-3. Sequenced input: naive CXCR3+ CD8+ T cells from blood. Indicated subset: CD45RO-CCR7+CD27+CD95- naive CD8+ T cells expressing CXCR3 (TNR3+). This clonotype was obtained from a human donor in good health. Some clones in this sample may be carry-over from other donors' samples. CDR3 loop: CASSRPPLVPDTQYF. The whole variable domain, filled in from reference TRBV7-8 and TRBJ2-3, reads GAGVSQSPRYKVAKRGQDVALRCDPISGHVSLFWYQQALGQGPEFLTYFQNEAQLDKSGLPSDRFFAERPEGSVSTLKIQRTQQEDSAVYLCASSRPPLVPDTQYFGPGTRLTVL.